This TCR beta chain was sequenced during a study of blood T cell repertoires in COVID-19. Those who participated ranged in age from 18 to 89 years and resided in 20 to 25 US areas. Only in-frame clones appear in the TCRdb table, and some are missing; sequencing was by immunoSEQ multiplex PCR. Of about 180,000 clones in the sample, approximately 81% were seen once. The clonotype comes from a woman aged 40 to 50 with acute COVID-19. Sequences were obtained from PBMCs or T cells enriched from blood (not recorded which).

This chain's CDR3 is CASSIAGPYNSPLHF. CDR3 in DNA: TGTGCCAGTAGTATTGCGGGGCCTTATAATTCACCCCTCCACTTT. This rearrangement joins TRBV19 to TRBJ1-6, with D tentatively TRBD1 (5 bases). V was cut by 3 bases and J by 4 bases, with 10 bases left in between. The CDR3 extends over 15 amino acids. The germline gives CDR1 LNHDA, CDR2 SQIVND (reference sequence).